This passage covers 26 T cell receptor beta chains from one sample sequenced in a study of T cell responses to AZD1222 COVID-19 vaccine. Method: immunoSEQ multiplex PCR; TCRdb's copy keeps in-frame clones and lacks some. Here the sample spans 120,000 to 150,000 clones, 93% being singletons. Sequencing used peripheral blood, obtained on day 0 of MenACWY control vaccination. These TCRs come from an adult in good health.

The chain links TRBV10-3 to TRBJ1-1, with TRBD1 matching over 8 bases. The junction had 5 bases not matched to a gene; V was cut back by 6 bases and J by 5 bases. Germline V gene sequence: CDR1 ENHRY, CDR2 SYGVKD. The CDR3 loop spans 13 amino acids. CDR3 bases: TGTGCCATCAGGGACAGGGCCGGGACTGAAGCTTTCTTT. This codes for CAIRDRAGTEAFF.

The rearrangement joins TRBV19 to TRBJ1-1; D is undetermined. The CDR3 runs 13 residues. V lost 1 base, J lost 7 bases, and 10 bases lay in between. Germline assignment: CDR1 LNHDA and CDR2 SQIVND (reference sequence). The chain's CDR3 is CASSIGGRFEAFF. In nucleotides, the CDR3 is TGTGCCAGTAGTATAGGAGGCAGATTTGAAGCTTTCTTT.

The V call is TRBV3-1 (or the pseudogene TRBV3-2), the J call TRBJ2-5, with D perhaps matching TRBD2 (6 bases). V was clipped by 5 bases and J by 4 bases, with 11 bases between them. This CDR3 is 13 amino acids long. From germline, CDR1 is LGHDT and CDR2 YNNKEL (reference sequence). The CDR3 loop is CASSAPGVETQYF. The CDR3 DNA follows: TGTGCCAGCAGCGCCCCGGGGGTAGAGACCCAGTACTTC.

The chain employs TRBV7-3 and TRBJ2-2; no definite D call. The CDR3 length is 14 residues. Trimming removed 2 bases at V and 4 bases at J, with 8 bases between. CDR1 and CDR2 from the germline V gene are SGHTA and FQGTGA. The CDR3 DNA follows: TGTGCCAGCAGCTTAGGGTCCACCACCGGGGAGCTGTTTTTT. This encodes CASSLGSTTGELFF.

The chain uses TRBV10-3 and TRBJ1-2; 10 positions match TRBD1. CDR1 and CDR2 from the germline V gene are ENHRY and SYGVKD. CDR3 length equals 16 residues. With 4 bases clipped from V and 3 bases from J, the junction kept 8 bases outside the gene matches. CDR3 in DNA: TGTGCCATCAGTGCTTTCTTGGGGACAGGGGACTATGGCTACACCTTC. Translation: CAISAFLGTGDYGYTF.

V usage is TRBV6-1 and J usage is TRBJ1-6; no definite D call. V was pared by 5 bases and J by 5 bases, with 10 bases between. There are 14 residues in the CDR3. Germline loops: CDR1 MNHNS, CDR2 SASEGT. CDR3 sequence reads: CASSFGGNNSPLHF. For the CDR3, the DNA is TGTGCCAGCAGTTTTGGCGGCAATAATTCACCCCTCCACTTT.

This clone has only one observation. The chain combines TRBV24-1 with TRBJ1-5; TRBD1 matches 9 bases. The CDR3 covers 15 residues. Germline V lookup: CDR1 KGHDR, CDR2 SFDVKD. J gave up 4 bases and V 4 bases, and 4 bases lay outside the gene matches. The chain's CDR3 is CATSDHRGLNQPQHF. The CDR3 coding sequence is TGTGCCACCAGTGACCACAGGGGGCTGAATCAGCCCCAGCATTTT.

The chain joins TRBV6-2 or TRBV6-3 to TRBJ2-4; D uncertain. Trimming removed 2 bases from V and 9 bases from J, with 14 bases in between. Germline V gene sequence: CDR1 MNHEY, CDR2 SVGEGT. This CDR3 comprises 14 residues. CDR3 DNA: TGTGCCAGCAGTTACGCCGGGCCGCTGAGCATTCAGTACTTC. Its translation: CASSYAGPLSIQYF.

The rearrangement joins TRBV28 to TRBJ1-4; perhaps TRBD1 as D (5 bases). The V end lost 3 bases, the J end lost 0 bases, and 11 bases lay between the germline ends. Per germline, CDR1 MDHEN and CDR2 SYDVKM. The CDR3 spans 16 residues. The CDR3 region has the DNA TGTGCCAGCAGTTTCCTGACAGTTGCAACTAATGAAAAACTGTTTTTT. Translated: CASSFLTVATNEKLFF.

Worth noting for this clone: The identical CDR3 is also encoded by other nucleotide sequences in the sample. The chain couples TRBV7-9 to TRBJ1-2, with D uncertain. The V end lost 1 base, the J end lost 4 bases, and 7 bases lay between the germline ends. CDR3 length: 13 residues. The germline V gene encodes CDR1 SEHNR and CDR2 FQNEAQ (reference sequence). CDR3 nucleotides: TGTGCCAGCAGCTTAGGCCCGAGCTATGGCTACACCTTC. It codes for CASSLGPSYGYTF.

The rearrangement uses TRBV18 and TRBJ2-7; TRBD1 matches 8 bases. With V trimmed by 6 bases and J by 0 bases, 7 bases remained unmatched. Germline assignment: CDR1 KGHSH and CDR2 LQKENI. CDR3 size: 15 residues. CDR3 in amino acids: CASSPRQGSSYEQYF. CDR3 nucleotide sequence: TGTGCCAGCTCGCCGCGACAGGGGAGCTCCTACGAGCAGTACTTC.

This clone was seen more than once but under ten times. The rearrangement uses TRBV3-1 (or the pseudogene TRBV3-2) and TRBJ2-3; tentative D call: TRBD2 (5 bases). CDR3 size: 13 residues. Trimming took off 3 bases at V and 6 bases at J, with 10 bases between the two ends. Germline loops: CDR1 LGHDT, CDR2 YNNKEL (reference sequence). CDR3 nucleotide sequence: TGTGCCAGCAGCCACCCCTCGGGGGATACGCAGTATTTT. It yields the protein CASSHPSGDTQYF.

V gene TRBV4-3 combines with J gene TRBJ2-3; 8 bases align to TRBD2. Germline V gene sequence: CDR1 LGHNA, CDR2 YSLEER. V was pared by 2 bases and J by 4 bases, with 11 bases of the junction left unmatched. The CDR3 totals 17 residues. The CDR3 loop is CASSQILAGGGADTQYF. DNA for the CDR3: TGCGCCAGCAGCCAAATATTGGCGGGGGGCGGCGCAGATACGCAGTATTTT.

Here the CDR3 DNA reads TGCGCCAGCAGCCAAGAGGCTAGCACCTACGAGCAGTACTTC. This encodes CASSQEASTYEQYF. J is TRBJ2-7 and V is TRBV4-1; TRBD2 is a possible D gene (5 bases). Trimming left V 0 bases short and J 2 bases short, with 8 bases between. This CDR3 has 14 residues. Per the germline V gene, CDR1 is MGHRA and CDR2 is YSYEKL.

The chain couples TRBV5-6 to TRBJ1-2; 8 bases line up with TRBD1. V shed 3 bases and J 6 bases; nucleotides not matched to a gene: 7. Germline assignment: CDR1 SGHDT and CDR2 YYEEEE. The CDR3 totals 14 residues. CDR3 sequence: CASSWAGGWNGYTF. In DNA form, the CDR3 reads TGTGCCAGCAGCTGGGCAGGGGGCTGGAATGGCTACACCTTC. Variable domain in full (rest from reference TRBV5-6 and TRBJ1-2): DAGVTQSPTHLIKTRGQQVTLRCSPKSGHDTVSWYQQALGQGPQFIFQYYEEEERQRGNFPDRFSGHQFPNYSSELNVNALLLGDSALYLCASSWAGGWNGYTFGSGTRLTVV.

The gene calls are TRBV27 and TRBJ1-4; D call uncertain. CDR1 is MNHEY, CDR2 SMNVEV, per germline (reference sequence). The germline V and J ends were trimmed by 2 bases and 4 bases, with 11 bases remaining between them. The CDR3 totals 15 residues. DNA for the CDR3: TGTGCCAGCAGTTTAGCAGCGGGAGATAATGAAAAACTGTTTTTT. It codes for CASSLAAGDNEKLFF. The variable domain in full, completed from reference TRBV27 and TRBJ1-4, reads EAQVTQNPRYLITVTGKKLTVTCSQNMNHEYMSWYRQDPGLGLRQIYYSMNVEVTDKGDVPEGYKVSRKEKRNFPLILESPSPNQTSLYFCASSLAAGDNEKLFFGSGTQLSVL.

Comments on this clone: Other DNA sequences within the sample encode an identical CDR3. This chain joins TRBV19 and TRBJ1-1; D remains unclear. The germline CDR1 and CDR2 sequences are LNHDA and SQIVND (reference sequence). The CDR3 has 13 amino acids. The ends were cut back, 2 bases at V and 4 bases at J, with 8 bases in the middle. Written as DNA, the CDR3 is TGTGCCAGTAGTATAAAGGGCTTCACTGAAGCTTTCTTT. Translated, it gives CASSIKGFTEAFF.

V and J are TRBV28 and TRBJ1-6; 8 bases line up with TRBD1. Germline-derived CDR1 and CDR2 are MDHEN and SYDVKM. The CDR3 loop spans 19 amino acids. Trimming at V came to 1 base and at J to 8 bases, leaving 16 bases not matched to a gene. The CDR3 protein is CASSLFMVKDRGRHSPLHF. CDR3 bases: TGTGCCAGCAGTTTATTTATGGTCAAAGACAGGGGACGTCATTCACCCCTCCACTTT.

V usage is TRBV4-1 and J usage is TRBJ2-1, with TRBD2 as a possible D gene (6 bases). CDR1 is MGHRA and CDR2 is YSYEKL in the germline V gene. The length of the CDR3 is 16 residues. Trimming cost V 0 bases and J 1 base, with 10 bases left between them. The CDR3 DNA is TGCGCCAGCAGCCAAGATTTAGCGGAATCCTACAATGAGCAGTTCTTC. Translating it yields CASSQDLAESYNEQFF.

This chain links TRBV29-1 with TRBJ2-2, with 10 bases identical to TRBD1. Looked up from germline, CDR1 is SQVTM and CDR2 is ANQGSEA. This CDR3 comprises 16 residues. The trim removed 1 base at V and 6 bases at J, leaving 8 bases unmatched. CDR3 sequence: CSVEVPPGQGSGELFF. The CDR3 DNA is TGCAGCGTTGAAGTGCCCCCGGGACAGGGGTCCGGGGAGCTGTTTTTT.

The chain recombines TRBV28 with TRBJ1-2; 8 nucleotides agree with TRBD1. V lost 5 bases and J lost 8; bases outside the gene matches: 7. The germline gives CDR1 MDHEN, CDR2 SYDVKM. The CDR3 covers 13 residues. CDR3 nucleotides: TGTGCCAGCAGTATCGACAGGGGATACGGCTACACCTTC. Its protein product is CASSIDRGYGYTF.

This chain uses TRBV4-2 with TRBJ2-5; TRBD2 matches 7 bases. Germline trimming cut 4 bases from V and 7 bases from J; bases unmatched to any gene: 15. Germline CDR1 reads LGHNA; CDR2 reads YNFKEQ. This CDR3 spans 16 amino acids. CDR3 amino acids: CASSPGLTSADSTQYF. CDR3 in DNA: TGTGCCAGCAGCCCGGGTTTAACTAGCGCTGACTCGACCCAGTACTTC.

V usage is TRBV6-1 and J usage is TRBJ1-6; 10 bases align to TRBD1. V was clipped by 1 base and J by 9 bases; unmatched bases: 0. This CDR3 is 14 amino acids long. Germline assignment: CDR1 MNHNS and CDR2 SASEGT. The CDR3 DNA is TGTGCCAGCAGTGAAGGGACAGGGGGTTCACCCCTCCACTTT. Its protein product is CASSEGTGGSPLHF.

The chain links TRBV30 to TRBJ1-5; 7 nucleotides align to TRBD1. The CDR3 extends over 14 amino acids. J was trimmed by 7 bases and V by 1 base; bases with no gene match: 7. Per germline, CDR1 GTSNPN and CDR2 SVGIG (reference sequence). CDR3 in DNA: TGTGCCTGGAGTGGACAGGGAGGGTGGCAGCCCCAGCATTTT. It specifies CAWSGQGGWQPQHF.

This clone was detected a few times. The rearrangement links TRBV25-1 to TRBJ1-5, with D hard to call. The CDR3 extends over 14 amino acids. Per germline, CDR1 MGHDK and CDR2 SYGVNS. V lost 3 bases and J 5 bases, leaving 11 bases between the germline ends. The CDR3 loop is CASSDRQTDQPQHF. CDR3 DNA sequence: TGTGCCAGCAGTGACCGGCAGACCGATCAGCCCCAGCATTTT.

The rearrangement links TRBV4-1 to TRBJ1-2, with a possible D match to TRBD1 (6 bases). Per germline, CDR1 MGHRA and CDR2 YSYEKL. V lost 2 bases to trimming and J lost 5 bases, with 15 bases between them. The CDR3 contains 15 residues. The CDR3 protein is CASSQLPGHLYGYTF. The CDR3 nucleotides are TGCGCCAGCAGCCAACTACCGGGACACCTTTATGGCTACACCTTC.